This paragraph reports one T cell receptor beta chain. The age range of participants was about 18 to 90 years, with residence in fewer than 25 US areas. Participant-given clinical history determined each cohort assignment. Original processing notes: Estimation of nucleated cell counts relied on the amplification of reference gene primers. Measured with immunoSEQ multiplex PCR; TCRdb has only the in-frame clones, and not every one. The V and J calls and clone size were taken over from that table, and D and trimming were inferred from the DNA. Seen here are about 60,000 clones, 65% to 85% observed once, and the top ten hold approximately 4%. The source of the sample is a study of blood T cell repertoires in COVID-19. Background on the study: In each case, the material was cDNA or gDNA derived from T cells, B-cell-depleted T cells, or PBMCs.

Germline CDR1 reads SQVTM; CDR2 reads ANQGSEA. The CDR3 runs 13 residues. V dropped 7 bases and J dropped 2; count of bases not matched to a gene: 7. This rearrangement joins TRBV29-1 to TRBJ1-2, with 7 bases matching TRBD1. The sample comprised PBMCs or T cells enriched from blood (not recorded which). This clonotype was obtained from a woman in her thirties or forties with acute COVID-19. The CDR3 loop is CSAGDRSNYGYTF. The CDR3, as DNA: TGCAGCGCCGGGGACAGATCAAACTATGGCTACACCTTC.